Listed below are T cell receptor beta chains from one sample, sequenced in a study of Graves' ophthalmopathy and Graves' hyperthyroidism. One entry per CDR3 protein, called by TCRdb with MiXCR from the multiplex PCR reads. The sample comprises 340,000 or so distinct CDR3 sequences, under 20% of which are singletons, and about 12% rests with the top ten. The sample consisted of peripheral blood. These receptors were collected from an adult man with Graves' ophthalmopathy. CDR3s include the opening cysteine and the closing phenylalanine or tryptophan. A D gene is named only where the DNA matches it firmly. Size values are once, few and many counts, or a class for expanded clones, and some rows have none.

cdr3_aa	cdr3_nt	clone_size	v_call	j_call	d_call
CASSSTGSGQPQHF	TGTGCCAGCAGTAGTACAGGGTCAGGACAGCCCCAGCATTTT	many	TRBV6-5	TRBJ1-5	.
CASSEGYSGQYF	TGTGCCAGCAGTGAAGGGTACTCCGGGCAGTACTTC	.	TRBV6-1	TRBJ2-7	.
CASSYSTRISGRDNYGYTF	TGTGCCAGCAGTTACTCGACACGAATCTCGGGCAGGGATAACTATGGCTACACCTTC	many	TRBV6-2/TRBV6-3	TRBJ1-2	.
CASALSTGTTGSPLHF	TGCGCCAGCGCTCTCTCCACAGGCACTACGGGGTCACCCCTCCACTTT	few	TRBV5-1	TRBJ1-6	.
CASSHPGVEQYF	TGCGCCAGCAGCCACCCGGGAGTCGAGCAGTACTTC	many	TRBV4-1	TRBJ2-7	.
CASSYRGRSEQYF	TGTGCCAGCAGTTACCGCGGCAGGAGCGAGCAGTACTTC	many	TRBV6-2/TRBV6-3	TRBJ2-7	.
CAWSGGSRSSYEQYF	TGTGCCTGGAGTGGGGGGTCGAGGAGCTCCTACGAGCAGTACTTC	many	TRBV30	TRBJ2-7	.
CAWSHIPEAFF	TGTGCCTGGAGCCACATCCCTGAAGCTTTCTTT	many	TRBV30	TRBJ1-1	.
CASTQSRGAETQYF	TGTGCCAGCACCCAAAGCAGGGGTGCGGAGACCCAGTACTTC	many	TRBV6-1	TRBJ2-5	.
CASSFAGKGTEAFF	TGTGCCAGCAGTTTTGCTGGGAAGGGCACTGAAGCTTTCTTT	many	TRBV12-3/TRBV12-4	TRBJ1-1	.
CSARDRGRGTYEQYF	TGCAGTGCTAGAGATCGCGGGAGGGGAACCTACGAGCAGTACTTC	many	TRBV20-1	TRBJ2-7	TRBD2
CASSIQGGEQYF	TGTGCCAGCAGCATACAGGGCGGTGAGCAGTACTTC	.	TRBV7-2	TRBJ2-7	.
CASSLVVSPGANVLTF	TGTGCCAGCAGCTTAGTCGTGTCGCCTGGGGCCAACGTCCTGACTTTC	many	TRBV7-2	TRBJ2-6	.
CASTTPDGIYNSPLHF	TGTGCCAGTACCACACCGGACGGGATCTATAATTCACCCCTCCACTTT	many	TRBV19	TRBJ1-6	.
CASSLYAGQGQPQHF	TGTGCCAGCAGTTTATACGCAGGGCAGGGTCAGCCCCAGCATTTT	many	TRBV28	TRBJ1-5	.
CASSFGTHNEQYF	TGTGCCAGCAGCTTTGGGACTCACAACGAGCAGTACTTC	many	TRBV7-6	TRBJ2-7	.
CASSESSFSGRGSEQYF	TGTGCCAGCAGTGAATCCTCATTTAGCGGGAGGGGTAGCGAGCAGTACTTC	.	TRBV25-1	TRBJ2-7	TRBD2
CSAARAVSTGELFF	TGCAGCGCCGCGCGGGCCGTCTCCACCGGGGAGCTGTTTTTT	many	TRBV29-1	TRBJ2-2	.
CASSQEGGVGGLQPQHF	TGTGCCAGCAGCCAAGAGGGGGGCGTGGGGGGCCTCCAGCCCCAGCATTTT	few	TRBV3-1	TRBJ1-5	.
CASTGQPYQPQHF	TGTGCCAGTACAGGGCAGCCTTATCAGCCCCAGCATTTT	many	TRBV19	TRBJ1-5	.
CASTLRDTQYF	TGTGCCAGCACCCTCCGGGATACGCAGTATTTT	many	TRBV12-3/TRBV12-4	TRBJ2-3	.
CSVRGRVDNSPLHF	TGCAGTGTTAGGGGGCGAGTAGATAATTCACCCCTCCACTTT	many	TRBV20-1	TRBJ1-6	TRBD1
CASRESSNQPQHF	TGTGCCAGCAGGGAGTCTAGCAATCAGCCCCAGCATTTT	many	TRBV12-3/TRBV12-4	TRBJ1-5	.
CASSQSGQVPRGSQYF	TGTGCCAGCAGCCAATCTGGTCAGGTGCCCCGTGGATCGCAGTATTTT	few	TRBV16	TRBJ2-3	.
CASSPGDRAETQYF	TGCGCCAGCAGCCCGGGGGACAGGGCAGAGACCCAGTACTTC	many	TRBV5-1	TRBJ2-5	TRBD1
CASSQGTGYQETQYF	TGTGCCAGCAGCCAAGGGACAGGGTATCAAGAGACCCAGTACTTC	many	TRBV4-2	TRBJ2-5	TRBD1
CASSRGTDLQETQYF	TGCGCCAGCAGCAGAGGGACTGACCTTCAAGAGACCCAGTACTTC	many	TRBV5-1	TRBJ2-5	.
CASSPGLASGTGELFF	TGTGCCAGCAGCCCTGGACTGGCATCGGGGACCGGGGAGCTGTTTTTT	many	TRBV4-2	TRBJ2-2	.
CASSSSGGRETQYF	TGTGCCAGCAGTTCTAGCGGGGGGAGGGAGACCCAGTACTTC	many	TRBV12-3/TRBV12-4	TRBJ2-5	TRBD2
CASPRSQETQYF	TGTGCCAGCCCCAGATCCCAAGAGACCCAGTACTTC	many	TRBV7-3	TRBJ2-5	.
CSARPSPQAVGELFF	TGCAGTGCTCGACCCTCCCCACAGGCGGTGGGGGAGCTGTTTTTT	many	TRBV20-1	TRBJ2-2	.